This entry describes one T cell receptor beta chain. The sample originates from a study of T cell changes during pregnancy in multiple sclerosis. Measured with immunoSEQ multiplex PCR; TCRdb has only the in-frame clones, and not every one. The table has 75,000 to 95,000 clones, around 93% seen once; the top ten hold 0.9% to 0.95%. Trimming pared 6 bases from V and 1 base from J, leaving 9 bases between. The length of the CDR3 is 14 residues. Germline-derived CDR1 and CDR2 are LGHNT and FRNRAP. The rearrangement uses TRBV12-5 and TRBJ2-2, with a weak D call TRBD1 (5 bases). This sample comprised peripheral blood, obtained before pregnancy. This receptor was identified in a female donor with multiple sclerosis, enrolled in a pregnancy study. The DNA of the CDR3 is TGTGCTAGTGGAACAACAGGGAACACCGGGGAGCTGTTTTTT. Protein sequence: CASGTTGNTGELFF.